These 20 T cell receptor beta chains were sequenced from one sample in a study of Graves' ophthalmopathy and Graves' hyperthyroidism. TCR beta CDR3 regions were amplified from RNA transcripts. First-round RT-PCR with HTBI primers preceded a second-round multiplex PCR. TCRdb passed the multiplex PCR reads through MiXCR, listing each CDR3 protein once. Of a few hundred thousand distinct CDR3 sequences listed, 15% were seen once; the top ten hold roughly 7%. The sequencing input was peripheral blood. Source of these receptors: a woman between 18 and 29 years old with stable Graves' hyperthyroidism.

In its sample, this clonotype was seen many times. The V call is TRBV15, the J call TRBJ2-5, with 7 bases that match TRBD2. Germline lookup yields CDR1 LNHNV and CDR2 YYDKDF (reference sequence). V gave up 8 bases and J gave up 4 bases; unmatched junction bases: 7. CDR3 length equals 13 residues. The DNA of the CDR3 is TGTGCCACCTTGCGGGGGACGGGAGAGACCCAGTACTTC. It is translated as CATLRGTGETQYF.

This clonotype was picked up many times. This chain uses TRBV11-3 with TRBJ2-2; TRBD2 is a possible D gene (6 bases). Germline V gives CDR1 SGHNT, CDR2 YENEEA. V dropped 5 bases and J dropped 5 bases, with 15 bases sitting between them. The length of the CDR3 is 15 residues. The CDR3 DNA reads as TGTGCCAGCAGCCCCGGGGGTAAAGGGACCGGGGAGCTGTTTTTT. Translation gives CASSPGGKGTGELFF.

This clonotype was counted many times. V usage is TRBV13 and J usage is TRBJ1-1; 7 bases are a match to TRBD1. V was pared by 4 bases and J by 5 bases, with 13 bases of the junction left unmatched. The CDR3 has 16 residues. Germline loops: CDR1 PRHDT, CDR2 FYEKMQ (reference sequence). The DNA of the CDR3 is TGTGCCAGCAGCTCCCCCAGAACAGGGGCAGAAACTGAAGCTTTCTTT. Translation: CASSSPRTGAETEAFF.

This clonotype was detected only a few times. V usage is TRBV7-8 and J usage is TRBJ1-1; tentative D call: TRBD1 (6 bases). The CDR3 extends over 13 amino acids. Germline V gives CDR1 SGHVS, CDR2 FQNEAQ. The V gene lost 2 bases and the J gene lost 5 bases, with 9 bases spanning the gap. CDR3 coding DNA: TGTGCCAGCAGCTTACAGGGGTGGACTGAAGCTTTCTTT. Its protein is CASSLQGWTEAFF.

As to this clonotype: This could be a read error, since a much larger clone is one nucleotide away. The CDR3 ends on some other residue instead of the conserved phenylalanine or tryptophan, so this is likely a read error. The V gene is TRBV5-1, the J gene TRBJ2-2, with D possibly TRBD1 on 6 matching bases. V lost 5 bases, J lost 5 bases, and 10 bases lay in between. Germline assignment: CDR1 SGHRS and CDR2 YFSETQ. The CDR3 length is 13 residues. CDR3 protein: CASRDSVTGELFL. The CDR3 DNA sequence: TGCGCCAGCAGGGACAGTGTTACCGGGGAGCTGTTTCTT.

This clonotype was counted a few times. The chain has TRBV29-1 and TRBJ1-2; 11 nucleotides line up with TRBD1. CDR3 size: 15 residues. CDR1 is SQVTM and CDR2 is ANQGSEA in the germline V gene. V was clipped by 3 bases and J by 3 bases; unmatched bases: 6. CDR3 protein: CSVEAPGQGDYGYTF. Written as DNA, the CDR3 is TGCAGCGTTGAGGCCCCGGGACAGGGGGACTATGGCTACACCTTC.

In its sample, this clonotype was seen many times. V gene TRBV5-1 combines with J gene TRBJ1-1, with a possible D match to TRBD1 (6 bases). The CDR3 has 15 amino acids. The germline V and J ends were trimmed by 0 bases and 5 bases, with 14 bases remaining between them. Germline V gene data show CDR1 as SGHRS and CDR2 as YFSETQ. The CDR3 nucleotides are TGCGCCAGCAGCTTGGGCCAGGGGTGGACAACTGAAGCTTTCTTT. It is translated as CASSLGQGWTTEAFF.

The rearrangement joins TRBV18 to TRBJ2-7; TRBD2 matches at 9 bases. Germline values: CDR1 KGHSH, CDR2 LQKENI. The CDR3 totals 15 residues. V lost 2 bases and J lost 4; bases outside the gene matches: 6. CDR3 sequence reads: CASSPERGDYYEQYF. DNA for the CDR3: TGTGCCAGCTCACCAGAGCGGGGGGATTATTACGAGCAGTACTTC.

This clonotype appeared many times. The chain employs TRBV6-5 and TRBJ1-1; 7 bases line up with TRBD1. The trim removed 2 bases at V and 3 bases at J, leaving 9 bases unmatched. This CDR3 contains 16 residues. Germline CDR1 reads MNHEY; CDR2 reads SVGAGI. The CDR3 sequence is CASSYGRGVLDTEAFF. CDR3 DNA: TGTGCCAGCAGTTACGGCAGGGGGGTTTTGGACACTGAAGCTTTCTTT.

This chain joins TRBV24-1 and TRBJ1-1; 11 nucleotides match TRBD1. The CDR3 length is 16 residues. Germline-derived CDR1 and CDR2 are KGHDR and SFDVKD. V lost 3 bases, J lost 4 bases, and 6 bases stayed unmatched. The CDR3 loop is CATSDTGTGGGTEAFF. CDR3 in DNA: TGTGCCACCAGTGATACCGGGACAGGGGGGGGCACTGAAGCTTTCTTT.

This clonotype occurred a few times. The chain carries TRBV7-2 and TRBJ1-1; 8 bases fit TRBD1. The CDR3 contains 14 residues. With 5 bases clipped from V and 6 bases from J, the junction kept 8 bases outside the gene matches. From germline, CDR1 is SGHTA and CDR2 FQGNSA. CDR3 amino acids: CASSPDRASPEAFF. The CDR3 DNA sequence: TGTGCCAGCAGCCCGGACAGGGCTTCACCTGAAGCTTTCTTT. Looking up the rest from reference TRBV7-2 and TRBJ1-1 gives the full variable domain: GAGVSQSPSNKVTEKGKDVELRCDPISGHTALYWYRQSLGQGLEFLIYFQGNSAPDKSGLPSDRFSAERTGGSVSTLTIQRTQQEDSAVYLCASSPDRASPEAFFGQGTRLTVV.

This clonotype came up many times. The rearrangement links TRBV6-2 or TRBV6-3 to TRBJ1-1; TRBD1 aligns across 7 bases. The CDR3 runs to 18 residues. Per the germline V gene, CDR1 is MNHEY and CDR2 is SVGEGT. V dropped 6 bases and J dropped 1; count of bases not matched to a gene: 17. The CDR3: CASSLDLVRQGKNTEAFF. The CDR3 DNA is TGTGCCAGCAGCCTCGACCTTGTACGACAGGGAAAGAACACTGAAGCTTTCTTT.

This clonotype was counted at least ten times. This chain links TRBV6-1 with TRBJ1-1, with a weak D call TRBD1 (5 bases). The V and J ends lost 6 bases and 6 bases respectively, with 17 bases between them. This CDR3 is built from 14 residues. CDR1 is MNHNS and CDR2 is SASEGT in the germline V gene. CDR3 coding DNA: TGTGCCAGCAGCCGGGCAGGGTCGGAGGCTGAAGCTTTCTTT. It codes for CASSRAGSEAEAFF.

The chain employs TRBV20-1 and TRBJ2-7; 12 bases are a match to TRBD1. The V gene end was trimmed by 6 bases and the J gene end by 3 bases; junction bases not matched to a gene: 9. There are 15 residues in the CDR3. Germline CDR1 is DFQATT and CDR2 is SNEGSKA (reference sequence). The CDR3 loop is CSAAGTGGFIYEQYF. The CDR3 region has the DNA TGCAGTGCCGCAGGGACAGGGGGCTTTATCTACGAGCAGTACTTC.

Ten or more counts support this clonotype. The chain uses TRBV7-2 and TRBJ2-7; D is perhaps TRBD2 (5 bases). Germline loops: CDR1 SGHTA, CDR2 FQGNSA. V gave up 4 bases and J gave up 0 bases, with 10 bases separating them. The CDR3 covers 14 residues. The CDR3 sequence is CASSSDGLSYEQYF. As DNA, the CDR3 is TGTGCCAGCAGCTCGGACGGACTCTCCTACGAGCAGTACTTC.

This clonotype was detected ten times or more. V gene TRBV4-1 combines with J gene TRBJ1-1; D gene ambiguous. Germline assignment: CDR1 MGHRA and CDR2 YSYEKL. The V and J ends lost 5 bases and 8 bases respectively, with 12 bases between them. The CDR3 is 12 amino acids. The CDR3 sequence: CASSKGQEEAFF. CDR3 DNA: TGCGCCAGCAGCAAAGGCCAGGAAGAAGCTTTCTTT.

Many counts were recorded for this clonotype. The chain has TRBV12-3 or TRBV12-4 and TRBJ1-1; D call uncertain. The CDR3 totals 13 residues. V gave up 3 bases and J gave up 3 bases, with 8 bases separating them. In nucleotides, the CDR3 is TGTGCCAGCAGTTTGACGCCTCACACTGAAGCTTTCTTT. Protein product: CASSLTPHTEAFF.

This clonotype was observed a handful of times. Possible read error: a much larger clone is one base away. Here the CDR3 DNA reads TGTGCCAGCAGTTTGAGGGCCGTGAACTATGGCTACACCTTC. As protein: CASSLRAVNYGYTF. The genes are TRBV6-5 and TRBJ1-2; no definite D call. The ends were cut back, 4 bases at V and 2 bases at J, with 11 bases in the middle. Germline CDR1 is MNHEY and CDR2 is SVGAGI. CDR3 length equals 14 residues.

This clonotype was seen ten or more times. The chain has TRBV20-1 and TRBJ2-5, with 12 bases matching TRBD2. V was pared by 6 bases and J by 3 bases, with 11 bases of the junction left unmatched. Looked up from germline, CDR1 is DFQATT and CDR2 is SNEGSKA (reference sequence). The CDR3 contains 16 residues. The CDR3, as DNA: TGCAGTGCCCCCGACGCGGCTAGCGGGGGGGAAGAGACCCAGTACTTC. Amino acids: CSAPDAASGGEETQYF.

There are many counts of this clonotype. This chain links TRBV6-1 with TRBJ1-1, with a tentative D call TRBD1 (5 bases). The V end lost 0 bases, the J end lost 1 base, and 9 bases lay between the germline ends. This CDR3 is 15 amino acids long. CDR1 and CDR2 from the germline V gene are MNHNS and SASEGT. The CDR3 here is CASSEAPGANTEAFF. The CDR3 nucleotides read TGTGCCAGCAGTGAAGCGCCCGGGGCGAACACTGAAGCTTTCTTT.